The 10 T cell receptor beta chains in this list originate from one sample, sequenced in a study of cytomegalovirus exposure and HLA in healthy donors. The primer mix had 60 Vbeta and 13 Jbeta primers. Only in-frame clones appear in the TCRdb table, and some are missing; sequencing was by immunoSEQ multiplex PCR. The table has more than 150,000 clones, more than 75% seen once. The sequenced material came from PBMCs. The receptors shown here come from a woman aged 30 to 39 in good health and CMV-seropositive.

The chain employs TRBV5-1 and TRBJ1-4; tentatively, D is TRBD1 (5 bases). In germline, CDR1 is SGHRS, CDR2 YFSETQ. This CDR3 has 16 residues. V was trimmed by 4 bases and J by 6 bases, leaving 19 bases between them. CDR3 region: CASSEIPGLTDEKLFF. CDR3 DNA: TGCGCCAGCAGCGAAATCCCGGGACTGACTGATGAAAAACTGTTTTTT.

This chain uses TRBV7-2 with TRBJ2-3; 12 bases fit TRBD2. Germline V gene data show CDR1 as SGHTA and CDR2 as FQGNSA. The CDR3 is 15 residues long. The junction had 2 bases not matched to a gene; V was cut back by 5 bases and J by 2 bases. The chain's CDR3 is CASSPSGGATDTQYF. CDR3 DNA: TGTGCCAGCAGCCCTAGCGGGGGGGCCACAGATACGCAGTATTTT.

The chain combines TRBV5-1 with TRBJ2-2, with D hard to call. The germline V and J ends were trimmed by 5 bases and 8 bases, with 10 bases remaining between them. This CDR3 has 12 residues. The V gene's germline CDR1 is SGHRS and CDR2 YFSETQ. The CDR3 region has the DNA TGCGCCAGCAGTTATACATCGGGGGAGCTGTTTTTT. Translating it yields CASSYTSGELFF.

The rearrangement links TRBV18 to TRBJ1-2; no definite D call. The germline V and J ends were trimmed by 3 bases and 2 bases, with 13 bases remaining between them. The CDR3 is 15 amino acids. Germline V gene sequence: CDR1 KGHSH, CDR2 LQKENI. In nucleotides, the CDR3 is TGTGCCAGCTCACCCGGAGGTGGGAGGAACTATGGCTACACCTTC. As protein: CASSPGGGRNYGYTF.

V is TRBV5-1 and J is TRBJ2-1; 12 bases fit TRBD1. Looked up from germline, CDR1 is SGHRS and CDR2 is YFSETQ. The length of the CDR3 is 15 residues. V was pared by 0 bases and J by 7 bases, with 2 bases of the junction left unmatched. CDR3 region: CASSLEGQGANEQFF. The CDR3 nucleotides read TGCGCCAGCAGCTTGGAGGGACAGGGGGCTAATGAGCAGTTCTTC. Combining the CDR3 with reference TRBV5-1 and TRBJ2-1 gives the whole variable domain KAGVTQTPRYLIKTRGQQVTLSCSPISGHRSVSWYQQTPGQGLQFLFEYFSETQRNKGNFPGRFSGRQFSNSRSEMNVSTLELGDSALYLCASSLEGQGANEQFFGPGTRLTVL.

The J gene is TRBJ2-3, the V gene TRBV28; D remains unclear. Trimming cost V 7 bases and J 0 bases, with 2 bases left between them. This CDR3 has 11 residues. Germline assignment: CDR1 MDHEN and CDR2 SYDVKM. The CDR3: CASTSTDTQYF. CDR3 nucleotide sequence: TGTGCCAGCACTAGCACAGATACGCAGTATTTT. Full variable domain (remainder filled in from reference TRBV28 and TRBJ2-3): DVKVTQSSRYLVKRTGEKVFLECVQDMDHENMFWYRQDPGLGLRLIYFSYDVKMKEKGDIPEGYSVSREKKERFSLILESASTNQTSMYLCASTSTDTQYFGPGTRLTVL.

This chain uses TRBV7-9 with TRBJ2-7, with D maybe TRBD2 (5 bases). Germline CDR1 is SEHNR and CDR2 is FQNEAQ (reference sequence). V lost 2 bases to trimming and J lost 11 bases, with 10 bases between them. CDR3 length equals 11 residues. CDR3 nucleotide sequence: TGTGCCAGCAGCTTATCTCGGGAAAAGTACTTC. It translates to CASSLSREKYF.

This clone was counted a few times. The rearrangement joins TRBV7-2 to TRBJ2-7; 7 bases agree with TRBD1. Per germline, CDR1 SGHTA and CDR2 FQGNSA. Trimming took 1 base from V and 0 from J; bases not matched to a gene: 3. The CDR3 sequence is 15 residues long. The CDR3 here is CASSLVGQPSYEQYF. Here the CDR3 DNA reads TGTGCCAGCAGCTTAGTGGGACAGCCCTCCTACGAGCAGTACTTC.

V is TRBV13 and J is TRBJ2-1; 9 bases map to TRBD2. The CDR3 loop spans 15 amino acids. V trimming: 5 bases; J trimming: 6 bases; junction bases outside the gene matches: 8. Germline V gives CDR1 PRHDT, CDR2 FYEKMQ (reference sequence). The CDR3 DNA is TGTGCCAGCAGCGTCCAGCCGGGACTAGCCAATGAGCAGTTCTTC. Translated, it gives CASSVQPGLANEQFF.

This sequence joins TRBV19 and TRBJ2-2; D is ambiguous. Trimming left V 1 base short and J 1 base short, with 4 bases between. In germline, CDR1 is LNHDA, CDR2 SQIVND (reference sequence). This CDR3 comprises 14 residues. The CDR3 is CASSIGRNTGELFF. CDR3 DNA sequence: TGTGCCAGTAGTATAGGCAGGAACACCGGGGAGCTGTTTTTT. Combining the CDR3 with reference TRBV19 and TRBJ2-2 gives the whole variable domain DGGITQSPKYLFRKEGQNVTLSCEQNLNHDAMYWYRQDPGQGLRLIYYSQIVNDFQKGDIAEGYSVSREKKESFPLTVTSAQKNPTAFYLCASSIGRNTGELFFGEGSRLTVL.